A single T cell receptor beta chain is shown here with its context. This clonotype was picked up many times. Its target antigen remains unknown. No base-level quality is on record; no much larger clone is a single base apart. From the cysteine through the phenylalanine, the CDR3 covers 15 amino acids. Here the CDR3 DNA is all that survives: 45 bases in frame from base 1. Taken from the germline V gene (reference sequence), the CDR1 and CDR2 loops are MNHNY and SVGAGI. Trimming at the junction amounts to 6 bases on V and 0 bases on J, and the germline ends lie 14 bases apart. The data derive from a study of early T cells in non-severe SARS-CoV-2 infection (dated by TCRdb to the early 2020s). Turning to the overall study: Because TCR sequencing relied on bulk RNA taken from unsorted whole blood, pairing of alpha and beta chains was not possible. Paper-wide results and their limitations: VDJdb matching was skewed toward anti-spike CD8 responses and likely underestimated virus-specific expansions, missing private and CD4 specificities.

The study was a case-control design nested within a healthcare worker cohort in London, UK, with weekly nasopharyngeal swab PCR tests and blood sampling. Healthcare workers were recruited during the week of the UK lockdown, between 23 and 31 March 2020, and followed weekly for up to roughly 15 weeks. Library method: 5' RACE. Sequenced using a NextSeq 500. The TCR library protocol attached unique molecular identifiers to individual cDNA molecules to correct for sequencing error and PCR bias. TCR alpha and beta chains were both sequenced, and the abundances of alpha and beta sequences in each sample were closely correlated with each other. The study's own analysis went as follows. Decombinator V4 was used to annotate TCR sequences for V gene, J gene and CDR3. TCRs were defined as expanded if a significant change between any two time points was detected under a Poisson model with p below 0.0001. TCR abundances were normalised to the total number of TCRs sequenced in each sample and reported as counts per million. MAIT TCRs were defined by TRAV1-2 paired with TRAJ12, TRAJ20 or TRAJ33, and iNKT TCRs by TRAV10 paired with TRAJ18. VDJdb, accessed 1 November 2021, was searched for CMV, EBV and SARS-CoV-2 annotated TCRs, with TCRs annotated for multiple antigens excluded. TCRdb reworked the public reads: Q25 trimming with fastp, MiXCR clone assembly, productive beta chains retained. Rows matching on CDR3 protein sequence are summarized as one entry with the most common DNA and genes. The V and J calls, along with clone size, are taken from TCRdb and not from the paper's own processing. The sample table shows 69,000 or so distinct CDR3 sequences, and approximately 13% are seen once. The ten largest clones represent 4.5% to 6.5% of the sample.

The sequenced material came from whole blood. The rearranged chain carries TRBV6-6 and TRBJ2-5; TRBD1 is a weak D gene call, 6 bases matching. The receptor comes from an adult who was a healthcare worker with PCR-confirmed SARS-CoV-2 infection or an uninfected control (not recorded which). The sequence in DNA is TGTGCCAGCAGCCGGGCCAGGGGCAACCAAGAGACCCAGTACTTC. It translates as CASSRARGNQETQYF.